This TCR beta chain was captured by sequencing in a study of shared clonotypes between healthy human individuals. This CDR3 contains 13 residues. In germline, CDR1 is SEHNR, CDR2 FQNEAQ (reference sequence). Trimming shortened V by 0 bases and J by 3 bases, and 6 bases separated the two germline ends. Study results and caveats: Despite large depth, sorted-subset datasets appeared incompletely sequenced. Read depth was anticipated to influence clonotype sharing among donors. Relative to their counterparts shared across all four donors, non-shared clonotypes exhibited diminished generation probabilities.

As regards this clone: Its target is not known.

CD45RO-negative, CCR7-positively selected cells formed the naive CD8 fraction, excluding terminally differentiated effector memory CD45RA+ cells. This was a deep-level run. The method was immunoSEQ multiplex PCR; TCRdb's version includes in-frame clones alone and lacks a portion of them. Here the sample spans about 2.2 million clones, around 93% being singletons. This sequence was found in a man aged 18-30 years in good health. Some clones in this sample may be carry-over from other donors' samples. The sequenced sample consisted of naive CD8+ T cells from PBMCs. The chain has TRBV7-9 and TRBJ2-7; no clear D. The CDR3 is CASSLAVGYEQYF. The CDR3 DNA sequence: TGTGCCAGCAGCTTAGCTGTCGGCTACGAGCAGTACTTC.